Included here is one T cell receptor (beta chain) sequence, with context. The CDR3 runs 15 residues. The germline CDR1 and CDR2 sequences are SGHTA and FQGNSA. V lost 5 bases to trimming and J lost 4 bases; unmatched junction nucleotides: 6. This record comes from a study of T cells after somatic rescue of genetic block. Clones were read by immunoSEQ multiplex PCR, and TCRdb kept only the in-frame ones, dropping some. The sample lists approximately 78,000 clones, more than 75% occurring once. This TCR came from a man aged 25-45 years. What was sequenced was peripheral blood mononuclear cells (PBMCs). V usage is TRBV7-2 and J usage is TRBJ2-1, with 9 nucleotides matching TRBD2. The CDR3 loop reads CASSPTSGLYNEQFF. The CDR3, as DNA: TGTGCCAGCAGCCCGACTAGCGGCCTGTACAATGAGCAGTTCTTC.